One and the same sample provided the 29 T cell receptor beta chains below, sequenced in a study of vaccination and CD4 T cells after COVID-19. Cultured CD4+ T-cell DNA underwent Oncomine TCR Beta short-read sequencing. Each CDR3 protein gets one entry after TCRdb re-called the PCR reads with MiXCR. The sample consists of fewer than 15,000 distinct CDR3 sequences, approximately 56% of them appearing once. Their antigens are not known. Treatment described: approximately 9-day PBMC culture with coronavirus spike peptide pools or control peptides (ViraFEST assay). Input material: CD4+ T cells from blood, cultured in vitro. Every receptor here comes from a human donor who had recovered from COVID-19.

The rearrangement links TRBV6-5 to TRBJ2-5; weak D call: TRBD2 (5 bases). The length of the CDR3 is 11 residues. Trimming left V 4 bases short and J 7 bases short, with 7 bases between. Germline assignment: CDR1 MNHEY and CDR2 SVGAGI. The CDR3 DNA sequence: TGTGCCAGCAGTTTTGAGGGGACCCAGTACTTC. Translation gives CASSFEGTQYF.

The genes are TRBV20-1 and TRBJ2-7; 8 bases are shared with TRBD1. The CDR3 is 14 residues long. The V gene end was trimmed by 5 bases and the J gene end by 5 bases; junction bases not matched to a gene: 11. CDR1 and CDR2 (germline): DFQATT, SNEGSKA (reference sequence). Here the CDR3 reads CSAARQGFLDEQYF. The CDR3 DNA sequence: TGCAGTGCTGCGAGACAGGGGTTTCTGGACGAGCAGTACTTC.

The CDR3, as DNA: TGTGCCAGCAGTGATCGGACAGGGGTTAGGGGCTACACCTTC. Encoded protein: CASSDRTGVRGYTF. The chain has TRBV2 and TRBJ1-2; 9 bases fit TRBD1. CDR3 length: 14 amino acids. Unmatched junction bases numbered 7, after V lost 3 bases and J lost 8 bases. Looked up from germline, CDR1 is SNHLY and CDR2 is FYNNEI.

This chain connects TRBV7-9 to TRBJ2-7; TRBD2 matches at 10 bases. There are 17 residues in the CDR3. The junction had 13 bases not matched to a gene; V was cut back by 5 bases and J by 3 bases. Germline values: CDR1 SEHNR, CDR2 FQNEAQ (reference sequence). As DNA, the CDR3 is TGTGCCAGCAGCCCCCGAGTACTAGCGGGGTATGGCTACGAGCAGTACTTC. It is translated as CASSPRVLAGYGYEQYF.

The gene calls are TRBV15 and TRBJ2-3, with unresolved D. The germline V gene encodes CDR1 LNHNV and CDR2 YYDKDF (reference sequence). CDR3 length equals 17 residues. Between the trimmed V and J ends, which lost 1 base and 0 bases, there was a span of 14 bases. CDR3 amino acids: CATSRGQGIPSTDTQYF. In DNA, the CDR3 is TGTGCCACCAGCAGAGGTCAAGGCATTCCTAGCACAGATACGCAGTATTTT.

This clonotype was counted between two and nine times. V is TRBV7-2 and J is TRBJ1-1; TRBD1 might be the D (5 bases). CDR3 length equals 15 residues. Looked up from germline, CDR1 is SGHTA and CDR2 is FQGNSA. The V end lost 6 bases, the J end lost 3 bases, and 17 bases lay between the germline ends. The CDR3 DNA is TGTGCCAGCAGTCTAGGGGCGGGGACCGACACTGAAGCTTTCTTT. It yields the protein CASSLGAGTDTEAFF.

This chain connects TRBV19 to TRBJ1-2; no firm D call. This CDR3 has 16 amino acids. CDR1 and CDR2 from the germline V gene are LNHDA and SQIVND (reference sequence). With 3 bases removed from V and 1 base from J, the gap between germline ends came to 15 bases. CDR3 nucleotide sequence: TGTGCCAGTAGTATGTCCCCTAATCTAATTAACTATGGCTACACCTTC. It is translated as CASSMSPNLINYGYTF.

This clonotype came up a few times. This rearrangement joins TRBV2 to TRBJ1-1; D is ambiguous. The CDR3 consists of 13 residues. V was shortened by 8 bases and J by 5 bases, with 15 bases between the two germline ends. Germline V lookup: CDR1 SNHLY, CDR2 FYNNEI. The CDR3, as DNA: TGTGCCAGCCGTGGTATTCTGGCGACTGAAGCTTTCTTT. This sequence encodes CASRGILATEAFF.

The rearrangement uses TRBV10-1 and TRBJ2-2; 7 bases fit TRBD2. Per the germline V gene, CDR1 is WNHNN and CDR2 is SYGVQD (reference sequence). Losses at the gene ends were 3 bases for V and 4 bases for J; bases not matched to a gene: 2. This CDR3 spans 14 amino acids. The CDR3 spells CASSDGTTTGELFF. DNA of the CDR3: TGCGCCAGCAGTGATGGGACTACCACCGGGGAGCTGTTTTTT.

The chain uses TRBV3-1 and TRBJ1-5, with TRBD1 identical over 11 bases. The germline CDR1 and CDR2 sequences are LGHDT and YNNKEL (reference sequence). The CDR3 is 14 residues long. Unmatched junction bases numbered 3, after V lost 10 bases and J lost 1 base. This chain's CDR3 is CATGQGASNQPQHF. Here the CDR3 DNA reads TGTGCCACTGGACAGGGGGCGAGCAATCAGCCCCAGCATTTT.

The gene calls are TRBV20-1 and TRBJ2-1; TRBD2 matches at 7 bases. The CDR3 runs 15 residues. J was trimmed by 4 bases and V by 5 bases; bases with no gene match: 11. The V gene's germline CDR1 is DFQATT and CDR2 SNEGSKA (reference sequence). The CDR3 is CSAPLGAGRYNEQFF. For the CDR3, the DNA is TGCAGTGCTCCCTTGGGAGCGGGAAGATACAATGAGCAGTTCTTC.

The gene calls are TRBV2 and TRBJ2-1; a possible D gene is TRBD1 (5 bases). This CDR3 has 14 amino acids. The ends were cut back, 3 bases at V and 0 bases at J, with 6 bases in the middle. CDR1 and CDR2 (germline): SNHLY, FYNNEI. CDR3 protein: CASSDRVSYNEQFF. CDR3 DNA sequence: TGTGCCAGCAGTGACAGGGTCTCCTACAATGAGCAGTTCTTC. Supplemented by reference TRBV2 and TRBJ2-1, the full variable domain reads EPEVTQTPSHQVTQMGQEVILRCVPISNHLYFYWYRQILGQKVEFLVSFYNNEISEKSEIFDDQFSVERPDGSNFTLKIRSTKLEDSAMYFCASSDRVSYNEQFFGPGTRLTVL.

J is TRBJ1-6 and V is TRBV2, with 11 nucleotides matching TRBD1. This CDR3 contains 14 residues. Unmatched junction bases numbered 7, after V lost 8 bases and J lost 10 bases. CDR1 and CDR2 from the germline V gene are SNHLY and FYNNEI. Here the CDR3 DNA reads TGTGCCAGCGGGGTAGGGGACAGGGGGTCACCCCTCCACTTT. It is translated as CASGVGDRGSPLHF.

The CDR3 nucleotides are TGTGCCAGCAGTGCGGGGGCCACTAATGAAAAACTGTTTTTT. This encodes CASSAGATNEKLFF. The J gene is TRBJ1-4, the V gene TRBV2, with D possibly TRBD1 on 6 matching bases. Germline assignment: CDR1 SNHLY and CDR2 FYNNEI. The CDR3 sequence is 14 residues long. V shed 4 bases and J shed 2 bases, with 8 bases lying between them.

The chain uses TRBV7-9 and TRBJ2-5, with 8 bases lining up with TRBD1. The CDR3 contains 14 residues. V was pared by 6 bases and J by 5 bases, with 8 bases of the junction left unmatched. Looked up from germline, CDR1 is SEHNR and CDR2 is FQNEAQ (reference sequence). CDR3 in DNA: TGTGCCAGCAGTGCTCAGGGGGCGGGGGAGACCCAGTACTTC. Translated, it gives CASSAQGAGETQYF.

The gene calls are TRBV20-1 and TRBJ1-2, with D possibly being TRBD1 (6 bases). Deletions cut 7 bases from V and 5 bases from J, with 17 bases between. This CDR3 region has 13 residues. Germline V gene data show CDR1 as DFQATT and CDR2 as SNEGSKA (reference sequence). CDR3 sequence (DNA): TGCAGTGTTCGCCGGGGGGCCACTTATGGCTACACCTTC. It yields the protein CSVRRGATYGYTF.

This clonotype was detected a few times. The rearrangement uses TRBV27 and TRBJ1-2; 7 bases are a match to TRBD1. Germline V gene lookup returns CDR1 MNHEY and CDR2 SMNVEV (reference sequence). The CDR3 runs 14 residues. Germline trimming cut 6 bases from V and 2 bases from J; bases unmatched to any gene: 6. This CDR3 is CASSRMDRNYGYTF. The CDR3 DNA reads as TGTGCCAGCAGCCGAATGGACAGGAACTATGGCTACACCTTC.

The rearrangement links TRBV3-1 to TRBJ2-5; D might be TRBD1 or TRBD2, each matching 6 bases. The V gene's germline CDR1 is LGHDT and CDR2 YNNKEL (reference sequence). Trimming pared 8 bases from V and 4 bases from J, leaving 17 bases between. The CDR3 has 14 residues. This CDR3 is CASRAGGGRETQYF. DNA of the CDR3: TGTGCCAGCCGAGCCGGGGGCGGGCGAGAGACCCAGTACTTC.

The chain carries TRBV12-3 or TRBV12-4 and TRBJ1-2, with D possibly TRBD1 on 6 matching bases. The CDR3 is made up of 13 amino acids. Between the trimmed V and J ends, which lost 3 bases and 8 bases, there was a span of 13 bases. The CDR3 DNA is TGTGCCAGCAGTTTCATGGGGGGCCTCGGCTACACCTTC. Its translation: CASSFMGGLGYTF.

This clonotype was seen more than once but under ten times. This chain uses TRBV4-2 with TRBJ1-3; 8 bases are shared with TRBD1. The V and J ends lost 1 base and 8 bases, in that order; junction bases with no gene match: 4. The CDR3 has 14 residues. Germline CDR1 and CDR2: LGHNA and YNFKEQ. The CDR3 DNA reads as TGTGCCAGCAGCCAAGCGGGACAGGCAGACACCATATATTTT. Translation: CASSQAGQADTIYF.

V and J are TRBV5-1 and TRBJ2-2; 7 bases line up with TRBD1. V shed 2 bases and J 4 bases; nucleotides not matched to a gene: 5. Looked up from germline, CDR1 is SGHRS and CDR2 is YFSETQ. The CDR3 is made up of 15 amino acids. CDR3 sequence: CASSLGPGGTGELFF. In DNA, the CDR3 is TGCGCCAGCAGCTTAGGCCCAGGGGGCACCGGGGAGCTGTTTTTT. Based on the CDR3 plus reference TRBV5-1 and TRBJ2-2, the full variable domain is KAGVTQTPRYLIKTRGQQVTLSCSPISGHRSVSWYQQTPGQGLQFLFEYFSETQRNKGNFPGRFSGRQFSNSRSEMNVSTLELGDSALYLCASSLGPGGTGELFFGEGSRLTVL.

DNA for the CDR3: TGCAGTGCCCTTGAAGGGGGGTATGGCTACACCTTC. Its protein product is CSALEGGYGYTF. The rearrangement uses TRBV20-1 and TRBJ1-2, with D possibly being TRBD1 (6 bases). CDR3 length equals 12 residues. CDR1 DFQATT and CDR2 SNEGSKA come from the germline V gene (reference sequence). The V end was cut by 6 bases, the J end by 5 bases, with 13 bases between.

In this sample, this clonotype turned up a few times. The gene calls are TRBV19 and TRBJ1-6, with 8 bases that match TRBD1. This CDR3 region has 17 residues. The J segment lost 10 bases and the V segment lost 3 bases, leaving 14 bases of the junction unmatched. Germline-derived CDR1 and CDR2 are LNHDA and SQIVND (reference sequence). The CDR3 spells CASSMTDRARSWSPLHF. In DNA form, the CDR3 reads TGTGCCAGTAGTATGACGGACAGGGCAAGGAGTTGGTCACCCCTCCACTTT.

The genes are TRBV30 and TRBJ2-7, with 7 bases that match TRBD1. Germline trimming cut 4 bases from V and 3 bases from J; bases unmatched to any gene: 9. The CDR3 has 14 amino acids. Germline CDR1 and CDR2: GTSNPN and SVGIG (reference sequence). The CDR3 protein is CAWNAGTAHYEQYF. The DNA for the CDR3 is TGTGCCTGGAATGCCGGGACAGCCCACTACGAGCAGTACTTC.

J is TRBJ1-2 and V is TRBV28, with no clear D. Trimming removed 6 bases from V and 1 base from J, with 15 bases in between. There are 15 residues in the CDR3. Looked up from germline, CDR1 is MDHEN and CDR2 is SYDVKM. The CDR3 nucleotides are TGTGCCAGCAGAGAGCCGGTGGGGAATAACTATGGCTACACCTTC. Translated: CASREPVGNNYGYTF.

This chain links TRBV5-1 with TRBJ1-1; D is unclear. This CDR3 is 15 amino acids long. V lost 0 bases, J lost 0 bases, and 9 bases lay in between. The V gene's germline CDR1 is SGHRS and CDR2 YFSETQ. The CDR3 reads CASSLASGLNTEAFF. DNA for the CDR3: TGCGCCAGCAGCTTGGCCTCGGGCCTGAACACTGAAGCTTTCTTT.

This chain joins TRBV24-1 and TRBJ2-5; the D is unclear. Germline assignment: CDR1 KGHDR and CDR2 SFDVKD. The CDR3 is made up of 13 amino acids. V was pared by 2 bases and J by 1 base, with 4 bases between. CDR3 in DNA: TGTGCCACCAGTGATTGGATCCAAGAGACCCAGTACTTC. It yields the protein CATSDWIQETQYF.

V usage is TRBV18 and J usage is TRBJ1-5; 10 bases align to TRBD1. Looked up from germline, CDR1 is KGHSH and CDR2 is LQKENI. V gave up 3 bases and J gave up 5 bases; unmatched junction bases: 1. CDR3 length equals 14 residues. CDR3 nucleotide sequence: TGTGCCAGCTCACCTGGGACAGGGGATCAGCCCCAGCATTTT. Translating gives CASSPGTGDQPQHF. Full variable domain (missing parts from reference TRBV18 and TRBJ1-5): NAGVMQNPRHLVRRRGQEARLRCSPMKGHSHVYWYRQLPEEGLKFMVYLQKENIIDESGMPKERFSAEFPKEGPSILRIQQVVRGDSAAYFCASSPGTGDQPQHFGDGTRLSIL.

This clonotype has more than one count but fewer than ten. This chain uses TRBV7-9 with TRBJ2-1, with D possibly TRBD2 on 6 matching bases. Germline CDR1 is SEHNR and CDR2 is FQNEAQ (reference sequence). CDR3 length: 14 residues. The ends were cut back, 4 bases at V and 2 bases at J, with 9 bases in the middle. CDR3 DNA sequence: TGTGCCAGCAGCTCCGGGACTCCCTACAATGAGCAGTTCTTC. Translated: CASSSGTPYNEQFF.